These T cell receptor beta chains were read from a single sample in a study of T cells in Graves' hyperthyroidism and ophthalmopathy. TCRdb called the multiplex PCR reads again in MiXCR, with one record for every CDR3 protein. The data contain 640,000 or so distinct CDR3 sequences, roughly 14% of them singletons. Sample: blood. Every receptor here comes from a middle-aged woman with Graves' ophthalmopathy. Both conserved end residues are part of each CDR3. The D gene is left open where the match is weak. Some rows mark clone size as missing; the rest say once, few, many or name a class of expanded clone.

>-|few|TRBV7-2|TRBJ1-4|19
CASSLARAQDGTRNEKLFF
TGTGCCAGCAGCTTAGCGCGGGCCCAAGACGGGACAAGAAATGAAAAACTGTTTTTT
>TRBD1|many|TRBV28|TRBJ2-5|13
CASRGTVQETQYF
TGTGCCAGCAGGGGGACAGTCCAAGAGACCCAGTACTTC
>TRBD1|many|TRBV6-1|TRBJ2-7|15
CASSVDWDRAYEQYF
TGTGCCAGCAGCGTCGACTGGGACAGGGCCTACGAGCAGTACTTC
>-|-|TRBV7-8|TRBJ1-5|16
CASSLAPGGQNQPQHF
TGTGCCAGCAGCTTAGCTCCCGGCGGACAGAATCAGCCCCAGCATTTT
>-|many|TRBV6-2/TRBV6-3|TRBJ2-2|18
CASSYRASFGQHTGELFF
TGTGCCAGCAGTTACCGGGCTAGTTTTGGCCAACACACCGGGGAGCTGTTTTTT
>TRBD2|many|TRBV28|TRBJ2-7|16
CASSFAGQRGTYEQYF
TGTGCCAGCAGTTTCGCTGGGCAGCGGGGGACCTACGAGCAGTACTTC
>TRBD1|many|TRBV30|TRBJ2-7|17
CAWSVRGGQGSSYEQYF
TGTGCCTGGAGTGTACGTGGGGGACAGGGAAGCTCCTACGAGCAGTACTTC
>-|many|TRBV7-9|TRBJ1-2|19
CASSRHRERTTNRDYGYTF
TGTGCCAGCAGCCGTCACCGGGAGCGAACGACGAACCGGGACTATGGCTACACCTTC
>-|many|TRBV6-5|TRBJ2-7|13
CASKRDFTYEQYF
TGTGCCAGTAAACGGGACTTCACCTACGAGCAGTACTTC
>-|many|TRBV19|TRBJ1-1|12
CASRGRDVGAFF
TGTGCCAGTAGGGGGCGTGACGTGGGGGCTTTCTTT
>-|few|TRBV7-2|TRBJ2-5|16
CASSLALTGWQETQYF
TGTGCCAGCAGCTTAGCCCTTACAGGGTGGCAAGAGACCCAGTACTTC
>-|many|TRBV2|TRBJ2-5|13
CASSDSELETQYF
TGTGCCAGCAGTGATTCAGAACTGGAGACCCAGTACTTC
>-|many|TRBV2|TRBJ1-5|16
CASSVALIGSNQPQHF
TGTGCCAGCAGTGTCGCCCTAATCGGTAGCAATCAGCCCCAGCATTTT
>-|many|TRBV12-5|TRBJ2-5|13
CASGLAGGETQYF
TGTGCTAGTGGTTTGGCGGGGGGCGAGACCCAGTACTTC
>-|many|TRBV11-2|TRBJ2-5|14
CASSLAAFQETQYF
TGTGCCAGCAGCTTAGCCGCCTTTCAAGAGACCCAGTACTTC
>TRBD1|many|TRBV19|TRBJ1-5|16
CASKVQGADSNQPQHF
TGTGCCAGCAAAGTTCAGGGGGCGGATAGCAATCAGCCCCAGCATTTT
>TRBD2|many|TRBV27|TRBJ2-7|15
CASSTRLAGQYEQYF
TGTGCCAGCAGTACGAGACTAGCGGGACAATACGAGCAGTACTTC
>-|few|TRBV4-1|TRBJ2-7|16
CASSPKYSLSSYEQYF
TGCGCCAGCAGCCCCAAGTACTCCCTGAGCTCCTACGAGCAGTACTTC
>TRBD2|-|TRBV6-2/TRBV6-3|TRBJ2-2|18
CASSSPLTSGRHTGELFF
TGTGCCAGCAGTTCGCCTTTGACTAGCGGGAGGCATACCGGGGAGCTGTTTTTT
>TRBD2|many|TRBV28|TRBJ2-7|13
CASSQREGQGQYF
TGTGCCAGCAGTCAGCGGGAGGGCCAAGGGCAGTACTTC
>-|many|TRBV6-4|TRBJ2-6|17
CASRTETGPSGANVLTF
TGTGCCAGCAGAACTGAGACAGGACCCTCTGGGGCCAACGTCCTGACTTTC
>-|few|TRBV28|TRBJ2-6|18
CASSLWAGASSGANVLTF
TGTGCCAGCAGTTTATGGGCAGGGGCGAGCTCTGGGGCCAACGTCCTGACTTTC
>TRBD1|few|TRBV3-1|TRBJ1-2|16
CASSQAVGQGGYGYTF
TGTGCCAGCAGCCAAGCCGTAGGACAGGGAGGCTATGGCTACACCTTC
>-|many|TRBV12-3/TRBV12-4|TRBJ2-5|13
CASSRTHQETQYF
TGTGCCAGCAGCCGGACGCATCAAGAGACCCAGTACTTC
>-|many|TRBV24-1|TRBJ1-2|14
CATSDFTGNYGYTF
TGTGCCACCAGTGATTTTACAGGGAACTATGGCTACACCTTC
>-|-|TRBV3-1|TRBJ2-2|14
CASSQRANTGELFF
TGTGCCAGCAGCCAACGGGCGAACACCGGGGAGCTGTTTTTT
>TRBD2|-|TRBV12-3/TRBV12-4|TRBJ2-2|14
CASHRLADTGELFF
TGTGCCAGCCACCGACTAGCGGACACCGGGGAGCTGTTTTTT
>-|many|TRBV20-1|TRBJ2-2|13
CSVYKANTGELFF
TGCAGTGTTTACAAGGCGAACACCGGGGAGCTGTTTTTT
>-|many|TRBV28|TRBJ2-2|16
CASSLLGGANTGELFF
TGTGCCAGCAGTTTATTAGGGGGAGCGAACACCGGGGAGCTGTTTTTT
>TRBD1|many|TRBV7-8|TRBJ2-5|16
CASSLERGDREETQYF
TGTGCCAGCAGCTTAGAGAGAGGGGACAGGGAAGAGACCCAGTACTTC
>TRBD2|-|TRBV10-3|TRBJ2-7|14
CAISPAPGLAGHDF
TGTGCCATCAGTCCCGCCCCGGGACTAGCGGGACATGACTTC
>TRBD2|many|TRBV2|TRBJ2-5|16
CASSVSGAGGQETQYF
TGTGCCAGCAGTGTGTCGGGAGCGGGAGGTCAAGAGACCCAGTACTTC
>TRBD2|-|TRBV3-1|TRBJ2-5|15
CASSQDREGGETQYF
TGTGCCAGCAGCCAAGACCGGGAGGGGGGGGAGACCCAGTACTTC
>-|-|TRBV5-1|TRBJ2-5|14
CASSLEQGWETQYF
TGCGCCAGCAGCTTGGAGCAGGGGTGGGAGACCCAGTACTTC